These T cell receptor beta chains were read from a single sample in a study of cytomegalovirus exposure and HLA in healthy donors. TCRdb's table, derived via immunoSEQ multiplex PCR, lists solely in-frame clones and lacks some. The sample shows about 160,000 clones, 80% to 90% of them seen only once. The sequenced sample was PBMCs. These receptors all stem from a man in his fifties or sixties in good health and CMV-seropositive. CDR3s include the opening cysteine and the closing phenylalanine or tryptophan. Each record gives: J gene, D gene, CDR3 length, clone size, V gene, CDR3 DNA, CDR3 protein. A D gene is named only where the DNA matches it firmly. The size entry is marked missing in some rows and otherwise reads once, few, many or a size class.

>TRBJ1-5|TRBD1|15|once|TRBV5-1
TGCGCCAGCAGCCCTCCAGGGGGTAGCAATCAGCCCCAGCATTTT
CASSPPGGSNQPQHF
>TRBJ1-5|TRBD1|16|-|TRBV5-6
TGTGCCAGCAGCCCTCGACAGGGGGCGGGCAATCAGCCCCAGCATTTT
CASSPRQGAGNQPQHF
>TRBJ2-2|TRBD2|16|-|TRBV9
TGTGCCAGCAGCGTATATTCTAGCGGGAGAACCGGGGAGCTGTTTTTT
CASSVYSSGRTGELFF
>TRBJ1-2|-|15|-|TRBV6-1
TGTGCCAGCGGGTACGGGATCTCCGGAAACTATGGCTACACCTTC
CASGYGISGNYGYTF
>TRBJ2-3|-|13|few|TRBV27
TGTGCCAGCAGTCTCCGTCCCGCAGATACGCAGTATTTT
CASSLRPADTQYF
>TRBJ1-1|TRBD1|14|-|TRBV9
TGTGCCAGCAGCGTAGCGGACAGGGAGGGAAAAGCTTTCTTT
CASSVADREGKAFF
>TRBJ2-5|-|13|-|TRBV7-8
TGTGCCAGCAGCCCACGGGTAACGGAGACCCAGTACTTC
CASSPRVTETQYF
>TRBJ1-2|-|14|-|TRBV6-5
TGTGCCAGCAGTTATGTATCTGCGGGCTATGGCTACACCTTC
CASSYVSAGYGYTF
>TRBJ2-3|TRBD2|15|-|TRBV18
TGTGCCAGCTCACCAGGGAAACTAGCGACGGATACGCAGTATTTT
CASSPGKLATDTQYF
>TRBJ1-2|-|14|-|TRBV6-1
TGTGCCAGCAGTGAAGCAGGGGCCAACTATGGCTACACCTTC
CASSEAGANYGYTF
>TRBJ2-5|-|15|few|TRBV7-9
TGTGCCAGCAGCGGAAAGACTGGAGTTGGAGAGACCCAGTACTTC
CASSGKTGVGETQYF
>TRBJ2-7|-|16|-|TRBV5-1
TGCGCCAGCAGCTTGGAGGCGGCAGGGCGTGGCTACGAGCAGTACTTC
CASSLEAAGRGYEQYF
>TRBJ2-6|TRBD1|16|-|TRBV28
TGTGCCAGCAGTATGCTACAGGGGATCGGGGCCAACGTCCTGACTTTC
CASSMLQGIGANVLTF
>TRBJ2-1|TRBD1|15|few|TRBV2
TGTGCCAGCAGTCCCCGGGACAGGGACGGGAATGAGCAGTTCTTC
CASSPRDRDGNEQFF
>TRBJ1-3|-|13|-|TRBV5-4
TGTGCCAGCAGCTTTTATGATCAGGACACCATATATTTT
CASSFYDQDTIYF
>TRBJ2-1|TRBD2|16|-|TRBV2
TGTGCCAGCACTGCTAGCGGGGGGGCATCCTACAATGAGCAGTTCTTC
CASTASGGASYNEQFF
>TRBJ1-1|TRBD1|17|-|TRBV7-9
TGTGCCAGCAGCTTAGGAGACAGGGGGCGGGGGAACACTGAAGCTTTCTTT
CASSLGDRGRGNTEAFF
>TRBJ1-4|-|15|-|TRBV28
TGTGCCAGCAGTTTATCAGGGTTTGTTAATGAAAAACTGTTTTTT
CASSLSGFVNEKLFF
>TRBJ1-2|TRBD1|15|few|TRBV2
TGTGCCAGCATTCCTTGGACAGGGGGCGTCTATGGCTACACCTTC
CASIPWTGGVYGYTF
>TRBJ2-7|TRBD1|14|-|TRBV14
TGTGCCAGCAGGCTAACAGGGGCCCCCTACGAGCAGTACTTC
CASRLTGAPYEQYF
>TRBJ1-2|-|13|-|TRBV18
TGTGCCAGCTCACCGGACATCCTCTATGGCTACACCTTC
CASSPDILYGYTF
>TRBJ1-3|-|14|-|TRBV2
TGTGCCAGCAGTGCGACAGAAACGAGAAACACCATATATTTT
CASSATETRNTIYF
>TRBJ1-4|TRBD1|16|once|TRBV28
TGTGCCAGCAGACTGGGACGGACAGGGGGCTTTGAAAAACTGTTTTTT
CASRLGRTGGFEKLFF
>TRBJ1-4|-|14|-|TRBV4-1
TGCGCCAGCAGCCTCCGGACCGGGGGGGAAAAACTGTTTTTT
CASSLRTGGEKLFF
>TRBJ1-2|TRBD1|14|-|TRBV4-1
TGCGCCAGCAGCCCAGACAGGGTGGGGTATGGCTACACCTTC
CASSPDRVGYGYTF
>TRBJ2-5|TRBD2|18|-|TRBV4-1
TGCGCCAGCAGCCAAGATCTTGGGTTAGCGGGAGGTCAAGAGACCCAGTACTTC
CASSQDLGLAGGQETQYF
>TRBJ1-4|-|14|-|TRBV6-1
TGTGCCAGCAGAAAAACAGGGATCGACGAAAAACTGTTTTTT
CASRKTGIDEKLFF
>TRBJ1-2|-|15|-|TRBV19
TGTGCCAGTAGTATAGGAGAAGGGAGGGGAGAGGGCTACACCTTC
CASSIGEGRGEGYTF
>TRBJ1-5|TRBD1|14|-|TRBV19
TGTGCCAGTAGTGCTGGGACAGGGGATCAGCCCCAGCATTTT
CASSAGTGDQPQHF
>TRBJ1-2|-|12|once|TRBV30
TGTGCCTGGAGTACAGGAGTTTATGGCTACACCTTC
CAWSTGVYGYTF
>TRBJ2-1|TRBD2|16|-|TRBV27
TGTGCCAGCAGTCCATCAGGACTAGCGGGAGGCAATGAGCAGTTCTTC
CASSPSGLAGGNEQFF
>TRBJ1-2|-|13|once|TRBV5-4
TGTGCCAGCAGCTTAGGCAGGAACTATGGCTACACCTTC
CASSLGRNYGYTF
>TRBJ1-5|-|14|-|TRBV6-5
TGTGCCAGCAGTTACTCGGGGGAGGGTCAGCCCCAGCATTTT
CASSYSGEGQPQHF
>TRBJ2-2|-|12|-|TRBV19
TGTGCCAGCGGCCTGGGGCCCGGGGAGCTGTTTTTT
CASGLGPGELFF
>TRBJ2-1|TRBD1|15|-|TRBV11-2
TGTGCCAGCAGCAGGGACAGGGCTACCTACAATGAGCAGTTCTTC
CASSRDRATYNEQFF
>TRBJ2-5|-|16|-|TRBV19
TGTGCCAGTAGTATAGATGGTAGCGGCCAGCGAGAGACCCAGTACTTC
CASSIDGSGQRETQYF
>TRBJ2-1|TRBD1|17|-|TRBV5-1
TGCGCCAGCAGCTTGGCCCTACAGGGGAGAGGATACAATGAGCAGTTCTTC
CASSLALQGRGYNEQFF
>TRBJ2-5|TRBD1|14|-|TRBV5-1
TGCGCCAGCACACGATCCGGGACAGAAGAGACCCAGTACTTC
CASTRSGTEETQYF
>TRBJ2-1|TRBD1|14|-|TRBV5-6
TGTGCCAGCAGCCCGAAAGGGGGCCGAAATGAGCAGTTCTTC
CASSPKGGRNEQFF
>TRBJ2-5|TRBD2|15|-|TRBV11-1
TGTGCCAGCAGCCGGAGCGGGAGGGCAGGAGAGACCCAGTACTTC
CASSRSGRAGETQYF
>TRBJ1-3|TRBD1|17|-|TRBV5-1
TGCGCCAGCAGCCCAGTACCGACAGGGGGCACTGGAAACACCATATATTTT
CASSPVPTGGTGNTIYF
>TRBJ1-1|TRBD1|17|-|TRBV2
TGTGCCAGCGCCGAAAAGGGGACAGCTAATATGAACACTGAAGCTTTCTTT
CASAEKGTANMNTEAFF
>TRBJ2-2|-|15|-|TRBV23-1
TGCGCCAGCATTCAGGTCCTAGGAGGCACCGGGGAGCTGTTTTTT
CASIQVLGGTGELFF
>TRBJ2-5|-|15|-|TRBV18
TGTGCCAGCTCACCAGACGCATATGAGGAAGAGACCCAGTACTTC
CASSPDAYEEETQYF
>TRBJ2-7|TRBD1|12|-|TRBV29-1
TGCAGCGTTGGACAGGGGGAATACGAGCAGTACTTC
CSVGQGEYEQYF
>TRBJ2-1|TRBD1|14|-|TRBV6-1
TGTGCCAGCACCACCGAACAGGGGGGCAATGAGCAGTTCTTC
CASTTEQGGNEQFF
>TRBJ1-2|-|15|-|TRBV27
TGTGCCAGCAGTTCCCCCCCAACAGGGTTCAATGGCTACACCTTC
CASSSPPTGFNGYTF
>TRBJ2-3|-|20|-|TRBV27
TGTGCCAGCAGTTTAAGGAGTCCCCGCGGTAGCGGAGCTAGCACAGATACGCAGTATTTT
CASSLRSPRGSGASTDTQYF
>TRBJ2-2|-|14|-|TRBV19
TGTGCCACCCTCCCGACAGGGAACACCGGGGAGCTGTTTTTT
CATLPTGNTGELFF
>TRBJ1-6|-|15|-|TRBV28
TGTGCCAGCAATCTCCTTAGCGGGGTTAATTCACCCCTCCACTTT
CASNLLSGVNSPLHF
>TRBJ2-5|TRBD2|15|-|TRBV9
TGTGCCAGCAGCTCGGGACTAGCGGGAGGAGAGACCCAGTACTTC
CASSSGLAGGETQYF
>TRBJ1-1|-|13|-|TRBV19
TGTGCCAGTAAGGCGGGATCGAACACTGAAGCTTTCTTT
CASKAGSNTEAFF
>TRBJ2-2|-|15|-|TRBV11-3
TGTGCCAGCAGCTTAGCAGTGATTTCCACCGGGGAGCTGTTTTTT
CASSLAVISTGELFF
>TRBJ1-2|-|14|-|TRBV9
TGTGCCAGCAGCGTCGACACGGCGATCTATGGCTACACCTTC
CASSVDTAIYGYTF
>TRBJ2-1|-|14|-|TRBV4-1
TGCGCCAGCAGCCAAGAACTAGTAGCCAATGAGCAGTTCTTC
CASSQELVANEQFF